Detailed here is one T cell receptor beta chain. Its antigen remains unidentified. PCR used 60 Vbeta primers and 13 Jbeta primers. Generated by immunoSEQ multiplex PCR, the TCRdb table keeps only in-frame clones and is missing some. The repertoire has 70,000 to 95,000 clones, 75% to 85% of them found once; the top ten carry around 2%. The sample is drawn from a study of cytomegalovirus exposure and HLA in healthy donors. Germline CDR1 reads SGHRS; CDR2 reads YFSETQ. Trimming stripped 5 bases from V and 9 bases from J, with 15 bases between. The CDR3 has 13 residues. Study-wide results and limits: Accurate prediction of most subjects' HLA-A and HLA-B alleles from TCR beta sequences was reported.

The chain is built from TRBV5-1 and TRBJ1-5, with D maybe TRBD1 (5 bases). The sequenced material came from PBMCs. The receptor was derived from a man in his late teens or twenties in good health and CMV-seronegative. The chain's CDR3 is CASSLDRAGPQHF. For the CDR3, the DNA is TGCGCCAGCAGTCTCGACAGAGCCGGGCCCCAGCATTTT.